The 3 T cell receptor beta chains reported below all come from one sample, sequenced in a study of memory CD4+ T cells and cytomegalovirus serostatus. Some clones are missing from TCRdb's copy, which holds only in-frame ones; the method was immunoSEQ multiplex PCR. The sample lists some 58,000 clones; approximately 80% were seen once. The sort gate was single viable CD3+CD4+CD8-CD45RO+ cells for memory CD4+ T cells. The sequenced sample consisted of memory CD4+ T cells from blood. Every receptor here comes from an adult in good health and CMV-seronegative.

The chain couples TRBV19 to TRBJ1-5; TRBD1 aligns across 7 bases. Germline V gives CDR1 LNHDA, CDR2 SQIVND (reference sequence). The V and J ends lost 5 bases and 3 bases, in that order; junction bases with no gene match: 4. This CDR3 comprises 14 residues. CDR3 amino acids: CASSQTGSNQPQHF. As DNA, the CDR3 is TGTGCCAGTAGTCAGACAGGGTCCAATCAGCCCCAGCATTTT.

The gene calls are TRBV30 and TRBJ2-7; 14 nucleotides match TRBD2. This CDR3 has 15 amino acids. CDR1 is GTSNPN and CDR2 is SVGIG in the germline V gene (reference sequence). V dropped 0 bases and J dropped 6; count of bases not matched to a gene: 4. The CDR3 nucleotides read TGTGCCTGGAGTGTAGCGACTAGCGGGAGGGGCGAGCAGTACTTC. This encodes CAWSVATSGRGEQYF. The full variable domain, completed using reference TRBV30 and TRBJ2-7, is SQTIHQWPATLVQPVGSPLSLECTVEGTSNPNLYWYRQAAGRGLQLLFYSVGIGQISSEVPQNLSASRPQDRQFILSSKKLLLSDSGFYLCAWSVATSGRGEQYFGPGTRLTVT.

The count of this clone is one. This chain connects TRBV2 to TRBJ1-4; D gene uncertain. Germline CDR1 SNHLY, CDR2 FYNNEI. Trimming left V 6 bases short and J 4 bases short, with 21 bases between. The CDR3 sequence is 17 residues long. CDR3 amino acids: CASRGYSGFLDNEKLFF. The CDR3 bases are TGTGCCAGCAGGGGGTACAGCGGGTTTCTTGATAATGAAAAACTGTTTTTT.